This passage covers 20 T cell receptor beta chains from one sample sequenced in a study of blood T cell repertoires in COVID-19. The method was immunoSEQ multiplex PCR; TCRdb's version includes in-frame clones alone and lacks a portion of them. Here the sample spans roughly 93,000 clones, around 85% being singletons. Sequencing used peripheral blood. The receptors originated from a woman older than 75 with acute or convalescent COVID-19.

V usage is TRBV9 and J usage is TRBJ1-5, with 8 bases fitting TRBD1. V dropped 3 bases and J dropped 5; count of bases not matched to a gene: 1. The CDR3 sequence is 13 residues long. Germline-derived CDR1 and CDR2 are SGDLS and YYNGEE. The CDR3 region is CASSAGQDQPQHF. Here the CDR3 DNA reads TGTGCCAGCAGCGCGGGACAGGATCAGCCCCAGCATTTT.

CDR3 DNA sequence: TGTGCCAGCAGCTCGACTCGGGACAGGGGACAGGATACGCAGTATTTT. Amino acid sequence: CASSSTRDRGQDTQYF. This chain connects TRBV5-6 to TRBJ2-3; TRBD1 matches 10 bases. Losses at the gene ends were 3 bases for V and 6 bases for J; bases not matched to a gene: 10. This CDR3 is built from 16 residues. In germline, CDR1 is SGHDT, CDR2 YYEEEE.

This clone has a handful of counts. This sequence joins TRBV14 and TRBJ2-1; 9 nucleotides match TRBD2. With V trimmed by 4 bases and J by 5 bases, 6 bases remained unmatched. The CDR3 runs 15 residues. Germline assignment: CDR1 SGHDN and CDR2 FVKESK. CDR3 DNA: TGTGCCAGCAGCCTTAGCGGGGGACGCAACAATGAGCAGTTCTTC. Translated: CASSLSGGRNNEQFF.

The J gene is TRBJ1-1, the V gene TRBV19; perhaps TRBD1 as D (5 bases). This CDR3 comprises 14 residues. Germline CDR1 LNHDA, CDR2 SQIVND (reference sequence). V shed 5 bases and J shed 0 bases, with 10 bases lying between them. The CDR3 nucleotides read TGTGCCAGTAGTCCTCAGGGTATGAACACTGAAGCTTTCTTT. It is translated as CASSPQGMNTEAFF.

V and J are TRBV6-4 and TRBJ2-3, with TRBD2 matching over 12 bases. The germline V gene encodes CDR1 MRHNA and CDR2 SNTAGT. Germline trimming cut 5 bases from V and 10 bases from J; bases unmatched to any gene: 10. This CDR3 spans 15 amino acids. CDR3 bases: TGTGCCAGCAGTTCGACAGGGACTAGCGGGCTAGCGCAGTATTTT. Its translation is CASSSTGTSGLAQYF.

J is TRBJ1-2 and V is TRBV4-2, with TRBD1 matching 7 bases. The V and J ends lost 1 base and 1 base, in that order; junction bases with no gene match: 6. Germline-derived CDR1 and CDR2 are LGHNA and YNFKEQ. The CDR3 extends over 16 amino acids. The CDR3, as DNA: TGTGCCAGCAGCCAAGGGTTTACAGGGGTTAACTATGGCTACACCTTC. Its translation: CASSQGFTGVNYGYTF.

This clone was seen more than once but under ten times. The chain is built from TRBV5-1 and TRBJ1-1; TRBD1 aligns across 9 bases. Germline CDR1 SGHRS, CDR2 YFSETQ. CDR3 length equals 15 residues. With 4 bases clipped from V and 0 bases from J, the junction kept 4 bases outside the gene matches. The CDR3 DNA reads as TGCGCCAGCAGCGGGGGACAGGGTTTGAACACTGAAGCTTTCTTT. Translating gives CASSGGQGLNTEAFF.

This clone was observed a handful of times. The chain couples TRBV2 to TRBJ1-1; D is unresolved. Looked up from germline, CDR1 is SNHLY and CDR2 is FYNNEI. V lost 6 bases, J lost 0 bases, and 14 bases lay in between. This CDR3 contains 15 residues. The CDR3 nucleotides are TGTGCCAGCAGCCCCACGGGAGCCGTGAACACTGAAGCTTTCTTT. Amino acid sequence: CASSPTGAVNTEAFF.

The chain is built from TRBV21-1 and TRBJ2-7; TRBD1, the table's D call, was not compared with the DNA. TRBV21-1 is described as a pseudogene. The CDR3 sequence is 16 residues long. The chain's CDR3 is CASSKVGRANSYEQYF. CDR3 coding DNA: TGTGCCAGCAGCAAAGTGGGCAGGGCCAACTCCTACGAGCAGTACTTC.

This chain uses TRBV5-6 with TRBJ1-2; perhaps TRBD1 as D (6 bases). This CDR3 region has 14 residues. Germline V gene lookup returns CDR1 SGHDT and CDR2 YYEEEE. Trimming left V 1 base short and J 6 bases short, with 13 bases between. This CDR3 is CASSLKNREHGYTF. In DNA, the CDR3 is TGTGCCAGCAGCTTGAAAAACAGGGAACATGGCTACACCTTC.

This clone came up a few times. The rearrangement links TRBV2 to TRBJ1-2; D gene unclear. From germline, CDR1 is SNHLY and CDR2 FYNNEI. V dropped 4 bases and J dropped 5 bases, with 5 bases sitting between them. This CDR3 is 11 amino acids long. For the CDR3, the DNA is TGTGCCAGCAGTGTTTCGTATGGCTACACCTTC. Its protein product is CASSVSYGYTF. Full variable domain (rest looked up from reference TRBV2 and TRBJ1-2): EPEVTQTPSHQVTQMGQEVILRCVPISNHLYFYWYRQILGQKVEFLVSFYNNEISEKSEIFDDQFSVERPDGSNFTLKIRSTKLEDSAMYFCASSVSYGYTFGSGTRLTVV.

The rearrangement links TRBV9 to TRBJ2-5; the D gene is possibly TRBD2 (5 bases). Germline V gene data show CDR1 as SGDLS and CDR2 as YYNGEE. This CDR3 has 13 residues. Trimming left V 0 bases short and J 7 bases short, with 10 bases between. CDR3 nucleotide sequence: TGTGCCAGCAGCGTAGTCCCCGAGGGGACCCAGTACTTC. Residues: CASSVVPEGTQYF.

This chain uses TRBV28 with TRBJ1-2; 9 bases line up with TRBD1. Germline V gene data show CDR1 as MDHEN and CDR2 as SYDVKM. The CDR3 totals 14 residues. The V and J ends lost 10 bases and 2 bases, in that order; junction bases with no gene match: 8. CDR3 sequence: CAMLPGTGNYGYTF. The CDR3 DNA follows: TGTGCCATGCTCCCCGGGACAGGGAACTATGGCTACACCTTC.

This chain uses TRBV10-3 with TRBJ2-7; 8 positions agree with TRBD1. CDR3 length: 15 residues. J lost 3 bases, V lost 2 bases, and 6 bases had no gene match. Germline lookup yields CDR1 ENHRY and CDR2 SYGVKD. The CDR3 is CAISEPLGQGYEQYF. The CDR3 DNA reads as TGTGCCATCAGTGAGCCGCTAGGACAGGGCTACGAGCAGTACTTC.

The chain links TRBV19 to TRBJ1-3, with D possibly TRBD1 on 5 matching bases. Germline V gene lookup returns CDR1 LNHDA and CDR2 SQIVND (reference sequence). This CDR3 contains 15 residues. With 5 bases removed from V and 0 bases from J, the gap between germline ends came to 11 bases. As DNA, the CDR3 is TGTGCCAGTAGTCAACAGGCCGTCTCTGGAAACACCATATATTTT. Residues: CASSQQAVSGNTIYF.

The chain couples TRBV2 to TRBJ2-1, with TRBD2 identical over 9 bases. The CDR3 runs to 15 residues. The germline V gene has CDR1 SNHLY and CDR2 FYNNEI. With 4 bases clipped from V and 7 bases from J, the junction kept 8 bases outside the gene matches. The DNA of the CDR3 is TGTGCCAGCAGTGGAGGCCAGCGGGGGGTTAATGAGCAGTTCTTC. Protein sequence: CASSGGQRGVNEQFF.

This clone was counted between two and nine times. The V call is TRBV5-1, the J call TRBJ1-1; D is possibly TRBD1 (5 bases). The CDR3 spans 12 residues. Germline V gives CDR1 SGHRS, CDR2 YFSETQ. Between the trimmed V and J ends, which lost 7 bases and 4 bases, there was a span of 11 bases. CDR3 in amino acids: CASGAVGTEAFF. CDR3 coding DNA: TGCGCCAGCGGGGCCGTCGGCACTGAAGCTTTCTTT.

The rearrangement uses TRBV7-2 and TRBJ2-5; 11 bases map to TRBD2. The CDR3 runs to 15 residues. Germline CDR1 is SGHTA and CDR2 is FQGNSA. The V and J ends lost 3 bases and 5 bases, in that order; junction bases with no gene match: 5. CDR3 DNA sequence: TGTGCCAGCAGCTTCCTAGCGGGGGGAGCCGAGACCCAGTACTTC. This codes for CASSFLAGGAETQYF.

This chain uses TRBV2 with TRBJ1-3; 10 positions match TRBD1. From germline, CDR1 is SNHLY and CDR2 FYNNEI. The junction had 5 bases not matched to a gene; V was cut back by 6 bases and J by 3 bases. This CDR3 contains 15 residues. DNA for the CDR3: TGTGCCAGCAGAGAGACAGGGGGCGGTGGAAACACCATATATTTT. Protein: CASRETGGGGNTIYF.

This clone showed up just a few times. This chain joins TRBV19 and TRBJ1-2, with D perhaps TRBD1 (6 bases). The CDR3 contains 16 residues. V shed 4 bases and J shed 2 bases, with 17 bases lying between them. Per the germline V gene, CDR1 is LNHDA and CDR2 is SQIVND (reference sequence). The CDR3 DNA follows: TGTGCCAGTAGTAGAGGGGGTATGACATTGAACTATGGCTACACCTTC. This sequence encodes CASSRGGMTLNYGYTF.